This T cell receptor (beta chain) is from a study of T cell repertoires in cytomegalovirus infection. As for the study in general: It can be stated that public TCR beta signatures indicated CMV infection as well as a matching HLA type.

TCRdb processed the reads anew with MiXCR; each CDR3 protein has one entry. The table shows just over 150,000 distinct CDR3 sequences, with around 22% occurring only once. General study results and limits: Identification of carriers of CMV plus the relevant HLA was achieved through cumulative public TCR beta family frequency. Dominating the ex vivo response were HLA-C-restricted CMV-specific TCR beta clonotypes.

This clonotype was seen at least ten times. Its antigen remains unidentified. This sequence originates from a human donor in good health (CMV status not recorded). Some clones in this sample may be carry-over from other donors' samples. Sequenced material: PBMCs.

CDR3: CSAGQFGETQYF. CDR3 bases: TGCAGTGCTGGACAGTTTGGAGAGACCCAGTACTTC. The gene calls are TRBV20-1 and TRBJ2-5; a weak D match, TRBD1 (6 bases). CDR3 length: 12 residues. V was cut by 5 bases and J by 4 bases, with 11 bases left in between. Germline-derived CDR1 and CDR2 are DFQATT and SNEGSKA (reference sequence).